This entry features one T cell receptor (beta chain) sequence. The antigen is undetermined. The time point denotes: persistent/refractory GD, antithyroid drugs over 5 years with positive TRAb. PBMC RNA was the source of the TCR library. These data come from a study of regulatory T cells in long-lasting Graves disease. Study results and caveats: Reduced TCR diversity was observed in persistent Graves' patients versus newly diagnosed patients.

Construction of the TCR beta libraries employed iRepertoire HTBI primers in conjunction with Arm-PCR of CDR3 regions. As processed by the authors: Across all samples, more than 60 TRBV segments and 14 TRBJ segments were identified. Via MiXCR, TCRdb re-called the multiplex PCR reads, giving one row per CDR3 protein. TCRdb, not the authors, supplied the V and J calls. Of about 340,000 distinct CDR3 sequences listed, around 20% are singletons. The receptor was isolated from a female donor with Graves disease. The specimen comprised peripheral blood mononuclear cells (PBMCs), sampled when the disease was refractory, from a patient treated with antithyroid drugs.

DNA for the CDR3: TGTGCCAGCGGGAGGACGCAACTGAACACTGAAGCTTTCTTT. Translated: CASGRTQLNTEAFF. The rearrangement joins TRBV7-3 to TRBJ1-1; no firm D call. CDR1 and CDR2 (germline): SGHTA, FQGTGA. Trimming shortened V by 8 bases and J by 0 bases, and 13 bases separated the two germline ends. The CDR3 totals 14 residues.